The sequence of this T cell receptor beta chain was determined in a study of graft-versus-host responses after intestinal transplantation. Study details: Induction with anti-thymocyte globulin, then tacrolimus and steroids for around three years, was given to all recipients. Overall study findings and caveats: Those patients showing graft-donor T cell macrochimerism displayed high graft-versus-host to host-versus-graft clonal ratios in allografts. Early declines in HvG clones that occurred post-transplant were associated with peak circulating GvH clone levels. GvH clones were identified in recipient marrow, with some first appearing in ileum or blood.

Assay: immunoSEQ multiplex PCR; the TCRdb copy retains only in-frame clones and omits some. The data hold some 120,000 clones, with roughly nine tenths observed a single time. In the case of this clone: Its cognate antigen is unknown.

The V gene's germline CDR1 is SGHNT and CDR2 YYREEE (reference sequence). The CDR3 runs to 16 residues. V was trimmed by 3 bases and J by 5 bases, leaving 20 bases between them. The material sequenced was unstimulated CD4+ T cells sorted from spleen or lymph node cells, taken before transplant. This receptor was taken from a human donor who was the organ donor for an intestinal transplant. J is TRBJ2-5 and V is TRBV5-4; D ambiguous. The CDR3 DNA reads TGTGCCAGCAGCTGGGGTGGTAGTACGTGGCGGGAGACCCAGTACTTC. Translated: CASSWGGSTWRETQYF.